The 4 T cell receptor beta chains below all came from one sample that was sequenced in a study of cytomegalovirus exposure and HLA in healthy donors. Both 60 Vbeta primers and 13 Jbeta primers went into the PCR. Profiling relied on immunoSEQ multiplex PCR, and the TCRdb table lists in-frame clones only, not all of them. The sample holds about 130,000 clones, 80% to 90% seen once. Specimen: PBMCs. All receptors derive from a man aged 50-59 years in good health and CMV-seronegative.

This clone turned up a few times. The chain uses TRBV2 and TRBJ2-5, with 10 bases matching TRBD1. CDR3 length: 15 amino acids. Germline values: CDR1 SNHLY, CDR2 FYNNEI. Losses at the gene ends were 3 bases for V and 4 bases for J; bases not matched to a gene: 5. CDR3 protein: CASSDGTGEGETQYF. The CDR3 DNA sequence: TGTGCCAGCAGTGACGGGACAGGGGAGGGAGAGACCCAGTACTTC.

Regarding this clone: Other DNA variants within this sample encode the same CDR3. The J gene is TRBJ2-3, the V gene TRBV27; 10 positions agree with TRBD1. The CDR3 is 17 amino acids. V shed 6 bases and J 2 bases; nucleotides not matched to a gene: 11. Germline CDR1 is MNHEY and CDR2 is SMNVEV (reference sequence). The chain's CDR3 is CASSPTGGQGTTDTQYF. The CDR3 DNA reads TGTGCCAGCAGCCCGACGGGGGGACAGGGGACCACAGATACGCAGTATTTT.

The rearrangement uses TRBV5-4 and TRBJ1-3; 8 nucleotides align to TRBD1. Germline V gene lookup returns CDR1 SGHNT and CDR2 YYREEE (reference sequence). CDR3 length equals 16 residues. The V gene end was trimmed by 4 bases and the J gene end by 1 base; junction bases not matched to a gene: 7. CDR3 sequence (DNA): TGTGCCAGCAGCCACGGACAGGGAAGGTCTGGAAACACCATATATTTT. This sequence encodes CASSHGQGRSGNTIYF.

The chain carries TRBV30 and TRBJ2-7, with D hard to call. V lost 2 bases, J lost 0 bases, and 14 bases lay in between. The CDR3 covers 15 residues. Germline loops: CDR1 GTSNPN, CDR2 SVGIG (reference sequence). The CDR3 bases are TGTGCCTGGAGTTTCGGAGTAGCACGCTCCTACGAGCAGTACTTC. Its protein is CAWSFGVARSYEQYF.